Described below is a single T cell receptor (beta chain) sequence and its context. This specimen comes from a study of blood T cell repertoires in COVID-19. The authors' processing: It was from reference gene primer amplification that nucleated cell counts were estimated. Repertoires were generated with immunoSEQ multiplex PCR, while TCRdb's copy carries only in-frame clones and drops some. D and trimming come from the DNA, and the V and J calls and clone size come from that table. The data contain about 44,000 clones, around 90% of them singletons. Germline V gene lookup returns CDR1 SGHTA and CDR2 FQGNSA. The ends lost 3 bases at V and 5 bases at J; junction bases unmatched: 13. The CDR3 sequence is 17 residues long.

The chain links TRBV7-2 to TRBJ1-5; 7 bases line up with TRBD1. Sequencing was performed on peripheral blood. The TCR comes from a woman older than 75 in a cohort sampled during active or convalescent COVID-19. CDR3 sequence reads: CASSFPRGQRSYQPQHF. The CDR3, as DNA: TGTGCCAGCAGCTTTCCCCGGGGACAGCGAAGCTATCAGCCCCAGCATTTT.